The rows below give T cell receptor beta chains drawn from one sample of a study of T cells in Graves' hyperthyroidism and ophthalmopathy. From the multiplex PCR reads, TCRdb called clonotypes with MiXCR, one entry per CDR3 protein. The sample shows 750,000 to 900,000 distinct CDR3 sequences, around 39% of them seen only once. Sequencing used blood. These receptors were collected from a man aged 18 to 30 with Graves' hyperthyroidism. CDR3s include the opening cysteine and the closing phenylalanine or tryptophan. D genes are given only for firm matches. Clone size, where shown, is once, few, many, or a class for clones that have expanded.

v_call	d_call	j_call	clone_size	cdr3_aa	cdr3_nt
TRBV20-1	TRBD1	TRBJ2-7	few	CSARGQGSGEQYF	TGCAGTGCTAGAGGACAGGGCTCGGGCGAGCAGTACTTC
TRBV7-9	NA	TRBJ2-7	few	CASSVPGGLPGEQYF	TGTGCCAGCAGCGTCCCCGGGGGGCTACCGGGCGAGCAGTACTTC
TRBV15	NA	TRBJ2-7	NA	CATSRDRSRYEQYF	TGTGCCACCAGCAGAGATCGGAGTCGCTACGAGCAGTACTTC
TRBV6-5	TRBD1	TRBJ2-2	NA	CASRTQGKNTGELFF	TGTGCCAGCAGGACACAGGGGAAGAACACCGGGGAGCTGTTTTTT
TRBV20-1	NA	TRBJ1-1	many	CSARQASTEAFF	TGCAGTGCTAGACAGGCTAGCACTGAAGCTTTCTTT
TRBV10-3	NA	TRBJ1-6	few	CASTPYNSPLHF	TGTGCCAGCACACCCTATAATTCACCCCTCCACTTT
TRBV10-3	NA	TRBJ2-5	NA	CAGQPAETQYF	TGTGCCGGACAGCCTGCGGAGACCCAGTACTTC
TRBV5-1	NA	TRBJ1-1	NA	CASSQVGGWGTEAFF	TGCGCCAGCAGCCAAGTAGGGGGATGGGGCACTGAAGCTTTCTTT
TRBV14	TRBD1	TRBJ2-5	NA	CASSAHTGAETQYF	TGTGCCAGCTCTGCCCATACAGGGGCAGAGACCCAGTACTTC
TRBV7-9	TRBD2	TRBJ2-7	NA	CASSLDGGLTYEQYF	TGTGCCAGCAGCTTGGACGGGGGGTTAACCTACGAGCAGTACTTC
TRBV29-1	NA	TRBJ1-2	NA	CSVGGPRGYTF	TGCAGCGTGGGGGGGCCGCGTGGCTACACCTTC
TRBV5-1	NA	TRBJ1-2	NA	CASSSPREGGDYGYTF	TGCGCCAGCAGCTCCCCACGGGAGGGGGGCGACTATGGCTACACCTTC
TRBV19	NA	TRBJ1-5	many	CASSIPLNQPQHF	TGTGCCAGTAGTATTCCGCTGAATCAGCCCCAGCATTTT